This T cell receptor (beta chain) was sequenced for a study of T cell repertoires in cytomegalovirus infection. TCRdb ran MiXCR on the reads and lists one entry per CDR3 protein. The profile shows 150,000 to 200,000 distinct CDR3 sequences, about 21% of them singletons. Trimming shortened V by 6 bases and J by 2 bases, and 19 bases separated the two germline ends. This CDR3 has 16 amino acids. Sequenced input: PBMCs. This sequence originates from a human donor in good health (CMV status not recorded). Some clones in this sample may be carry-over from other donors' samples. The chain recombines TRBV12-3 or TRBV12-4 with TRBJ1-1; D is perhaps TRBD1 (6 bases). In nucleotides, the CDR3 is TGTGCCAGCAGCCCACCCGGGCAGGGGCGAAACACTGAAGCTTTCTTT. Its protein is CASSPPGQGRNTEAFF.